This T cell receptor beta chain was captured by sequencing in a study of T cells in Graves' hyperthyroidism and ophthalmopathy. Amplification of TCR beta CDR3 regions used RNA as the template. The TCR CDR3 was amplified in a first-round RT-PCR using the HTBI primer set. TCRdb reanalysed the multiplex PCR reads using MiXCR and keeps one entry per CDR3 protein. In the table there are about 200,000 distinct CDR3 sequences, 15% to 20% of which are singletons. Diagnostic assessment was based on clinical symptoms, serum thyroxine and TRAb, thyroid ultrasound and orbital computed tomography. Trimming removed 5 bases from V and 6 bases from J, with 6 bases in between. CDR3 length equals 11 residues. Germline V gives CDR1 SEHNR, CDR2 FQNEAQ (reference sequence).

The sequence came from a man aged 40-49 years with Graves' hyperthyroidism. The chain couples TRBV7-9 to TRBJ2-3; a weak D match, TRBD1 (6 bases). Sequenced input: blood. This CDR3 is CASSDRDTQYF. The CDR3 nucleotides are TGTGCCAGCAGCGACAGGGATACGCAGTATTTT.